What follows are 15 T cell receptor beta chains derived from one specimen sequenced in a study of T cells in Graves' hyperthyroidism and ophthalmopathy. Using RNA transcripts as the source, TCR beta CDR3 regions were amplified. HTBI primers drove first-round RT-PCR of the TCR CDR3. Via MiXCR, TCRdb re-called the multiplex PCR reads, giving one row per CDR3 protein. Among around 660,000 distinct CDR3 sequences listed, 45% were seen once. Sequenced material: peripheral blood or thyroid tissue (not recorded which). The source is an adult man with Graves' disease, either hyperthyroidism or ophthalmopathy (not recorded which).

The sample holds many counts of this clonotype. The chain employs TRBV7-9 and TRBJ2-5, with TRBD2 as a possible D gene (6 bases). From germline, CDR1 is SEHNR and CDR2 FQNEAQ (reference sequence). Deletions cut 2 bases from V and 2 bases from J, with 15 bases between. This CDR3 spans 16 amino acids. CDR3 DNA: TGTGCCAGCAGCTTACCGCGGGGCAGTAAACAAGAGACCCAGTACTTC. Protein: CASSLPRGSKQETQYF.

The V gene is TRBV25-1, the J gene TRBJ1-2; no clear D gene. The CDR3 consists of 13 residues. In germline, CDR1 is MGHDK, CDR2 SYGVNS. V shed 4 bases and J shed 2 bases, with 8 bases lying between them. The chain's CDR3 is CASSASQNYGYTF. In DNA, the CDR3 is TGTGCCAGCAGTGCCTCCCAGAACTATGGCTACACCTTC.

Details on this clonotype: This sequence may be a read error, since a much larger clone differs from it by one base. The chain carries TRBV20-1 and TRBJ1-2; 8 bases align to TRBD1. V shed 3 bases, J shed 5 bases, and the junction held 5 bases outside the gene matches. This CDR3 has 13 amino acids. The germline V gene encodes CDR1 DFQATT and CDR2 SNEGSKA (reference sequence). CDR3 sequence reads: CSARQDREYGYTF. In nucleotides, the CDR3 is TGCAGTGCTAGGCAGGACAGGGAATATGGCTACACCTTC.

The rearrangement uses TRBV10-3 and TRBJ1-1, with 7 bases aligning to TRBD1. J gave up 4 bases and V 10 bases, and 15 bases lay outside the gene matches. Germline lookup yields CDR1 ENHRY and CDR2 SYGVKD. The CDR3 is 15 residues long. CDR3 DNA: TGTGCCAGCAGACAGGGAATGGCGTGGATCACTGAAGCTTTCTTT. As protein: CASRQGMAWITEAFF.

This clonotype has a single count. This may arise from a read error, as a much more abundant clone is one base away. The V and J genes are TRBV6-5 and TRBJ2-6, with D possibly TRBD2 on 5 matching bases. The CDR3 has 14 amino acids. Trimming took off 5 bases at V and 2 bases at J, with 7 bases between the two ends. Per germline, CDR1 MNHEY and CDR2 SVGAGI. The CDR3 here is CASSEGAGANVLTF. DNA for the CDR3: TGTGCCAGCAGTGAGGGTGCTGGGGCCAACGTCCTGACTTTC.

This clonotype has just a few counts. The chain carries TRBV7-8 and TRBJ2-2; D is ambiguous. The CDR3 runs to 14 residues. From germline, CDR1 is SGHVS and CDR2 FQNEAQ. The ends were cut back, 6 bases at V and 4 bases at J, with 12 bases in the middle. The CDR3 region has the DNA TGTGCCAGCAGGACCCCGGGTGGCACCGGGGAGCTGTTTTTT. It specifies CASRTPGGTGELFF.

As regards this clonotype: The germline gene is not matched at one end of the junction; a read error may be the cause. The V and J genes are TRBV29-1 and TRBJ1-1; D uncertain. This CDR3 comprises 12 residues. CDR1 SQVTM and CDR2 ANQGSEA come from the germline V gene. CDR3 loop: CSGGRLNAEAFF. The DNA for the CDR3 is TGCAGCGGCGGACGGCTGAACGCTGAAGCTTTCTTT.

This clonotype was counted only a few times. The chain recombines TRBV2 with TRBJ1-4, with 9 bases aligning to TRBD1. V lost 6 bases, J lost 7 bases, and 9 bases stayed unmatched. The CDR3 extends over 15 amino acids. The V gene's germline CDR1 is SNHLY and CDR2 FYNNEI. CDR3 coding DNA: TGTGCCAGCAGCCCCTGGACAGGGGTAGGTGAAAAACTGTTTTTT. Translation gives CASSPWTGVGEKLFF.

This chain uses TRBV6-6 with TRBJ1-1; D possibly corresponds to TRBD1 (5 bases). V lost 2 bases, J lost 6 bases, and 7 bases lay in between. From germline, CDR1 is MNHNY and CDR2 SVGAGI (reference sequence). The length of the CDR3 is 12 residues. The CDR3 here is CASSYGGSEAFF. Written as DNA, the CDR3 is TGTGCCAGCAGTTACGGGGGATCTGAAGCTTTCTTT.

This clonotype was found a few times. The chain is built from TRBV5-1 and TRBJ1-3; unclear D gene. CDR3 length: 15 residues. The germline V gene encodes CDR1 SGHRS and CDR2 YFSETQ. The V end lost 2 bases, the J end lost 0 bases, and 9 bases lay between the germline ends. The CDR3 sequence: CASSFGRDSGNTIYF. The CDR3 coding sequence is TGCGCCAGCAGCTTCGGACGGGACTCTGGAAACACCATATATTTT.

This sequence joins TRBV24-1 and TRBJ1-1, with D tentatively TRBD1 (5 bases). Per the germline V gene, CDR1 is KGHDR and CDR2 is SFDVKD. Trimming took 7 bases from V and 4 from J, leaving 15 bases between them. This CDR3 is built from 14 residues. CDR3 sequence (DNA): TGTGCCACCAGAACTAGTAAGGGGCCCACTGAAGCTTTCTTT. Its translation: CATRTSKGPTEAFF.

Remarks on this clonotype: A read error may account for a junction end that differs from germline. The J gene is TRBJ1-5, the V gene TRBV7-2; D gene ambiguous. The CDR3 is 13 amino acids. CDR1 and CDR2 (germline): SGHTA, FQGNSA. The CDR3 bases are TGCGCCAGCAGCCAAGTTTTGGATCAGCCCCAGCATTTT. Translation: CASSQVLDQPQHF.

There are many counts of this clonotype. The chain joins TRBV10-3 to TRBJ2-2, with TRBD1 identical over 10 bases. The CDR3 consists of 14 residues. Germline CDR1 and CDR2: ENHRY and SYGVKD. With 4 bases clipped from V and 4 bases from J, the junction kept 0 bases outside the gene matches. The CDR3 DNA sequence: TGTGCCATCAGTGGGACAGGGGGCACCGGGGAGCTGTTTTTT. It specifies CAISGTGGTGELFF.

In its sample, this clonotype was seen a few times. The genes are TRBV7-2 and TRBJ2-3, with TRBD2 matching over 15 bases. This CDR3 has 17 amino acids. Germline trimming cut 5 bases from V and 6 bases from J; bases unmatched to any gene: 9. Germline CDR1 reads SGHTA; CDR2 reads FQGNSA. CDR3 DNA: TGTGCCAGCAGCGGACGGACTAGCGGGAGGGCCGTGGATACGCAGTATTTT. Amino acids: CASSGRTSGRAVDTQYF.

The chain combines TRBV19 with TRBJ1-5, with 10 bases identical to TRBD1. The CDR3 runs 16 residues. V shed 4 bases and J 3 bases; nucleotides not matched to a gene: 6. CDR1 is LNHDA, CDR2 SQIVND, per germline (reference sequence). The CDR3 region is CASSTDRGRANQPQHF. CDR3 DNA: TGTGCCAGTAGTACTGACAGGGGGCGAGCCAATCAGCCCCAGCATTTT.